The present entry profiles one T cell receptor (beta chain) with its context. The data stem from a study of blood T cell repertoires in COVID-19. Study-level background: T cells, B-cell-depleted T cells, or PBMCs provided the cDNA or gDNA that served as material.

In the source study's methods: How many nucleated cells were present was estimated from reference gene primer amplification. Method: immunoSEQ multiplex PCR; TCRdb's copy keeps in-frame clones and lacks some. V and J calls and clone size come straight from that table; D and trimming were deduced from the DNA. The sample has approximately 36,000 clones; 90% are singletons. This CDR3 has 13 amino acids. V gave up 6 bases and J gave up 6 bases, with 15 bases separating them. The V gene's germline CDR1 is SGHAT and CDR2 FQNNGV. This sequence was found in a man in his 60s with active or convalescent COVID-19. The genes are TRBV11-2 and TRBJ2-7, with a weak D call TRBD2 (7 bases). Material for sequencing was peripheral blood. Written as DNA, the CDR3 is TGTGCCAGCAGGCTATTTAGGGGGGGCGAGCAGTACTTC. Encoded protein: CASRLFRGGEQYF. Complete variable domain (other parts from reference TRBV11-2 and TRBJ2-7): EAGVAQSPRYKIIEKRQSVAFWCNPISGHATLYWYQQILGQGPKLLIQFQNNGVVDDSQLPKDRFSAERLKGVDSTLKIQPAKLEDSAVYLCASRLFRGGEQYFGPGTRLTVT.